One sample yielded the 32 T cell receptor beta chains listed below, sequenced in a study of T cells after yellow fever vaccination. TCRdb redid the calling of the 5' RACE reads with MiXCR, one entry per CDR3 protein. The data show hundreds of thousands of distinct CDR3 sequences, roughly 3.5% seen once. The sequencing here drew on PBMCs, taken on the day of the yellow fever booster vaccination. All receptors come from a man aged 18 to 35 who received the YFV17D yellow fever vaccine.

This clonotype was seen more than once but under ten times. The chain carries TRBV6-5 and TRBJ1-6, with D hard to call. The CDR3 sequence is 14 residues long. CDR1 and CDR2 from the germline V gene are MNHEY and SVGAGI. V was trimmed by 6 bases and J by 1 base, leaving 7 bases between them. Here the CDR3 DNA reads TGTGCCAGCAGCTACATGTCCTATAATTCACCCCTCCACTTT. This sequence encodes CASSYMSYNSPLHF.

There are a few counts of this clonotype. This sequence joins TRBV11-1 and TRBJ1-1; no firm D call. Germline-derived CDR1 and CDR2 are SGHAT and FQDESV (reference sequence). Trimming left V 0 bases short and J 5 bases short, with 10 bases between. CDR3 length: 14 residues. This CDR3 is CASSLAAGWTEAFF. In DNA, the CDR3 is TGTGCCAGCAGCTTAGCCGCTGGCTGGACTGAAGCTTTCTTT.

This clonotype was counted ten times or more. The CDR3 spells CASSGGGGGAKNIQYF. Written as DNA, the CDR3 is TGCGCCAGCAGCGGAGGGGGCGGAGGAGCCAAAAACATTCAGTACTTC. J is TRBJ2-4 and V is TRBV5-1, with a tentative D call TRBD1 (7 bases). V dropped 4 bases and J dropped 0 bases, with 14 bases sitting between them. Germline lookup yields CDR1 SGHRS and CDR2 YFSETQ. The CDR3 contains 16 residues.

On this clonotype itself: This may be a read error: a much more frequent sequence differs by one nucleotide. The chain employs TRBV20-1 and TRBJ1-1; TRBD1 is a possible D gene (5 bases). Germline CDR1 and CDR2: DFQATT and SNEGSKA (reference sequence). This CDR3 comprises 12 residues. CDR3 DNA: TGCAGTGCTGGGGGATCCGGGGCTGATGCTTTCTTT. It encodes CSAGGSGADAFF.

In this sample, this clonotype turned up many times. The rearrangement links TRBV4-3 to TRBJ2-3; 9 bases match TRBD2. J lost 0 bases, V lost 0 bases, and 4 bases had no gene match. The CDR3 is 17 amino acids. Germline CDR1 is LGHNA and CDR2 is YSLEER. The CDR3 bases are TGCGCCAGCAGCCAAGATGGACTAGCGACTAGCACAGATACGCAGTATTTT. Amino acids: CASSQDGLATSTDTQYF.

This chain joins TRBV5-1 and TRBJ2-7, with 14 positions matching TRBD2. The CDR3 spans 17 residues. CDR1 and CDR2 from the germline V gene are SGHRS and YFSETQ. The J segment lost 0 bases and the V segment lost 5 bases, leaving 7 bases of the junction unmatched. CDR3 DNA sequence: TGCGCCAGCAGTTCCGGGACTAGCGGGGGCCGCTCCTACGAGCAGTACTTC. Translated, it gives CASSSGTSGGRSYEQYF.

This clonotype was counted ten times or more. The chain links TRBV20-1 to TRBJ2-5; 10 bases line up with TRBD2. Germline V gene sequence: CDR1 DFQATT, CDR2 SNEGSKA (reference sequence). CDR3 size: 17 residues. V shed 2 bases, J shed 0 bases, and the junction held 9 bases outside the gene matches. In DNA form, the CDR3 reads TGCAGTGCTAGAAGGTTCGCTAGCGGGGGCGACCAAGAGACCCAGTACTTC. Protein: CSARRFASGGDQETQYF.

This clonotype showed up many times. V gene TRBV5-1 combines with J gene TRBJ2-3; 11 bases align to TRBD1. The CDR3 length is 15 residues. Trimming removed 0 bases from V and 3 bases from J; junction bases left unmatched: 0. Germline lookup yields CDR1 SGHRS and CDR2 YFSETQ. The CDR3 reads CASSLGDRGTDTQYF. CDR3 DNA sequence: TGCGCCAGCAGCTTGGGGGACAGGGGGACAGATACGCAGTATTTT.

This clonotype was seen a few times. V is TRBV6-5 and J is TRBJ1-3; maybe TRBD1 (5 bases). The CDR3 has 17 residues. Germline V gene lookup returns CDR1 MNHEY and CDR2 SVGAGI. Trimming took 4 bases from V and 1 from J, leaving 17 bases between them. Here the CDR3 reads CASSSFRGSLSGNTIYF. The DNA of the CDR3 is TGTGCCAGCAGTTCGTTTCGGGGGTCCCTTTCTGGAAACACCATATATTTT.

As for this clonotype: This may come from a read error, since a much larger clone is one base off. The chain uses TRBV28 and TRBJ2-2; D remains unclear. Germline V gene data show CDR1 as MDHEN and CDR2 as SYDVKM. The V end lost 0 bases, the J end lost 6 bases, and 11 bases lay between the germline ends. The CDR3 runs 15 residues. The CDR3 DNA sequence: TGTGCCAGCAGTTTATGGCAGGCTCACTCCGGGGAGCTGTTTTTT. This gives the protein CASSLWQAHSGELFF.

This rearrangement joins TRBV7-2 to TRBJ2-3; D is undetermined. Germline values: CDR1 SGHTA, CDR2 FQGNSA. The germline V and J ends were trimmed by 3 bases and 6 bases, with 16 bases remaining between them. The CDR3 covers 15 residues. The CDR3 bases are TGTGCCAGCAGCTTCACGGGTGGAGTAGTTGATACGCAGTATTTT. It translates to CASSFTGGVVDTQYF.

This clonotype was seen many times. V is TRBV20-1 and J is TRBJ2-1, with 11 bases lining up with TRBD1. Trimming removed 6 bases from V and 2 bases from J; junction bases left unmatched: 3. CDR1 and CDR2 (germline): DFQATT, SNEGSKA (reference sequence). The CDR3 covers 14 residues. CDR3: CSARDRGTYNEQFF. In DNA form, the CDR3 reads TGCAGTGCCAGGGACAGGGGGACCTACAATGAGCAGTTCTTC.

The table lists this clonotype with many counts. V and J are TRBV5-1 and TRBJ2-5; 7 bases line up with TRBD2. Germline assignment: CDR1 SGHRS and CDR2 YFSETQ. CDR3 size: 15 residues. Unmatched junction bases numbered 4, after V lost 0 bases and J lost 2 bases. Here the CDR3 reads CASSLASGPQETQYF. The CDR3 nucleotides read TGCGCCAGCAGCTTGGCTAGCGGACCACAAGAGACCCAGTACTTC. Combining the CDR3 with reference TRBV5-1 and TRBJ2-5 gives the whole variable domain KAGVTQTPRYLIKTRGQQVTLSCSPISGHRSVSWYQQTPGQGLQFLFEYFSETQRNKGNFPGRFSGRQFSNSRSEMNVSTLELGDSALYLCASSLASGPQETQYFGPGTRLLVL.

This clonotype came up many times. This sequence joins TRBV4-2 and TRBJ1-4; D ambiguous. V was pared by 4 bases and J by 0 bases, with 6 bases between. CDR1 and CDR2 (germline): LGHNA, YNFKEQ. This CDR3 spans 14 amino acids. The CDR3 loop is CASSPQATNEKLFF. DNA of the CDR3: TGTGCCAGCAGCCCCCAGGCAACTAATGAAAAACTGTTTTTT.

Comments on this clonotype: Being one base from a much bigger clone, this may be a read error. J is TRBJ2-6 and V is TRBV12-3 or TRBV12-4; no definite D call. The CDR3 is made up of 15 amino acids. The ends were cut back, 3 bases at V and 0 bases at J, with 6 bases in the middle. This CDR3 is CASSFSRSGANVLTF. CDR3 sequence (DNA): TGTGCCAGCAGTTTTTCCCGCTCTGGGGCCAACGTCCTGACTTTC.

This clonotype was seen only a few times. This sequence joins TRBV5-1 and TRBJ2-3; 12 bases agree with TRBD2. The CDR3 has 18 amino acids. In germline, CDR1 is SGHRS, CDR2 YFSETQ. Trimming cost V 3 bases and J 2 bases; bases outside gene matches: 10. The CDR3 protein is CASSSGGLAGGTTDTQYF. The CDR3 nucleotides read TGCGCCAGCAGCTCTGGTGGGCTAGCGGGGGGGACCACAGATACGCAGTATTTT.

This clonotype was counted ten times or more. The chain carries TRBV4-3 and TRBJ1-6, with D unclear. V lost 0 bases to trimming and J lost 9 bases, with 6 bases between them. The CDR3 is made up of 13 amino acids. Per germline, CDR1 LGHNA and CDR2 YSLEER. CDR3 amino acids: CASSQEIGSPLHF. CDR3 nucleotide sequence: TGCGCCAGCAGCCAAGAAATCGGTTCACCCCTCCACTTT.

This clonotype has at least ten counts. This CDR3 is CASSLDANSYEQYV. The CDR3 bases are TGTGCCAGCAGCCTGGACGCGAACTCCTACGAGCAGTACGTC. The genes are TRBV7-9 and TRBJ2-7; D is uncertain. This CDR3 comprises 14 residues. Trimming removed 5 bases from V and 0 bases from J, with 11 bases in between. The germline V gene has CDR1 SEHNR and CDR2 FQNEAQ (reference sequence).

This clonotype has only a few counts. The V gene is TRBV28, the J gene TRBJ2-1, with 7 bases identical to TRBD2. The CDR3 extends over 16 amino acids. J gave up 2 bases and V 4 bases, and 8 bases lay outside the gene matches. The germline CDR1 and CDR2 sequences are MDHEN and SYDVKM. CDR3 protein: CASSSDSRGAYNEQFF. CDR3 bases: TGTGCCAGCAGTTCCGACTCTCGGGGGGCCTACAATGAGCAGTTCTTC.

This clonotype was observed many times. V gene TRBV6-5 combines with J gene TRBJ2-3, with 13 bases that match TRBD2. There are 15 residues in the CDR3. Germline V gene sequence: CDR1 MNHEY, CDR2 SVGAGI. The V segment lost 4 bases and the J segment 3 bases; nucleotides outside the gene matches: 1. The CDR3 sequence is CASSWGLAGTDTQYF. CDR3 coding DNA: TGTGCCAGCAGTTGGGGACTAGCGGGGACAGATACGCAGTATTTT.

J is TRBJ1-2 and V is TRBV5-5; no clear D gene. Trimming left V 3 bases short and J 4 bases short, with 10 bases between. This CDR3 comprises 13 residues. The germline gives CDR1 SGHKS, CDR2 YYEKEE (reference sequence). The CDR3, as DNA: TGTGCCAGCAGCTCGGACGGAACCTATGGCTACACCTTC. Encoded protein: CASSSDGTYGYTF.

The chain has TRBV27 and TRBJ2-3; D is perhaps TRBD1 or TRBD2 (5 bases each). V lost 2 bases to trimming and J lost 2 bases, with 17 bases between them. The CDR3 is made up of 17 amino acids. CDR1 and CDR2 (germline): MNHEY, SMNVEV (reference sequence). CDR3 bases: TGTGCCAGCAGTTTAGACGCATCGGGACCATTCACAGATACGCAGTATTTT. It specifies CASSLDASGPFTDTQYF.

This clonotype was detected only a few times. The chain carries TRBV5-6 and TRBJ2-5; the match to TRBD1 covers 10 bases. J was trimmed by 1 base and V by 4 bases; bases with no gene match: 1. This CDR3 is 14 amino acids long. Germline-derived CDR1 and CDR2 are SGHDT and YYEEEE. The CDR3 coding sequence is TGTGCCAGCAGCAGGACAGGGGGCCAAGAGACCCAGTACTTC. Protein: CASSRTGGQETQYF.

This clonotype was counted ten times or more. The genes are TRBV20-1 and TRBJ1-6, with 7 bases fitting TRBD1. The germline gives CDR1 DFQATT, CDR2 SNEGSKA (reference sequence). CDR3 length: 17 amino acids. Unmatched junction bases numbered 17, after V lost 5 bases and J lost 7 bases. The CDR3 protein is CSARVFKQGTGNSPLHF. The DNA of the CDR3 is TGCAGTGCTCGAGTATTTAAACAGGGGACTGGCAATTCACCCCTCCACTTT.

The chain is built from TRBV7-2 and TRBJ2-1, with D unresolved. Germline V lookup: CDR1 SGHTA, CDR2 FQGNSA. The CDR3 length is 12 residues. V lost 2 bases to trimming and J lost 13 bases, with 12 bases between them. CDR3 DNA: TGTGCCAGCAGCTTATCGAAGGTCTTTCAGTTCTTC. Its protein is CASSLSKVFQFF.

This clonotype was observed at least ten times. The rearrangement joins TRBV7-3 to TRBJ2-3; 9 bases line up with TRBD1. Germline V gene lookup returns CDR1 SGHTA and CDR2 FQGTGA. The junction had 4 bases not matched to a gene; V was cut back by 3 bases and J by 3 bases. The CDR3 is made up of 15 amino acids. CDR3 bases: TGTGCCAGCAGCTTTCAGGGACAGGGTACAGATACGCAGTATTTT. It yields the protein CASSFQGQGTDTQYF.

This clonotype was seen ten or more times. The V gene is TRBV29-1, the J gene TRBJ2-7; 8 bases are shared with TRBD1. This CDR3 spans 12 amino acids. Germline CDR1 is SQVTM and CDR2 is ANQGSEA. V shed 7 bases and J 3 bases; nucleotides not matched to a gene: 5. The CDR3 DNA is TGCAGCGGGGGACAGGTTTTCTACGAGCAGTACTTC. Translating gives CSGGQVFYEQYF.

The chain combines TRBV6-5 with TRBJ1-2, with a possible D match to TRBD1 (6 bases). In germline, CDR1 is MNHEY, CDR2 SVGAGI. This CDR3 is 11 amino acids long. Trimming took off 10 bases at V and 4 bases at J, with 10 bases between the two ends. The CDR3 nucleotides are TGTGCCACCGAAGGGGGCTATGGCTACACCTTC. This codes for CATEGGYGYTF.

This clonotype was seen repeatedly, ten times or more. The chain employs TRBV9 and TRBJ1-1, with 10 bases that match TRBD1. Germline V gene lookup returns CDR1 SGDLS and CDR2 YYNGEE. The CDR3 has 18 residues. The V gene end was trimmed by 0 bases and the J gene end by 4 bases; junction bases not matched to a gene: 12. The CDR3 DNA reads TGTGCCAGCAGCGTAGGGACCGGGACAGGGGTTTTTGTCACTGAAGCTTTCTTT. Translation gives CASSVGTGTGVFVTEAFF. Using reference TRBV9 and TRBJ1-1 for the parts outside the CDR3, the full variable domain is DSGVTQTPKHLITATGQRVTLRCSPRSGDLSVYWYQQSLDQGLQFLIQYYNGEERAKGNILERFSAQQFPDLHSELNLSSLELGDSALYFCASSVGTGTGVFVTEAFFGQGTRLTVV.

The table lists this clonotype with many counts. The chain is built from TRBV5-1 and TRBJ1-6, with D perhaps TRBD1 (5 bases). The germline V gene encodes CDR1 SGHRS and CDR2 YFSETQ. CDR3 length equals 13 residues. V was cut by 5 bases and J by 6 bases, with 9 bases left in between. DNA for the CDR3: TGCGCCAGCAGAGAGGGACCTAATTCACCCCTCCACTTT. The encoded protein is CASREGPNSPLHF.

This clonotype was seen more than once but under ten times. The chain has TRBV29-1 and TRBJ1-2; D is perhaps TRBD1 (6 bases). Germline V gene sequence: CDR1 SQVTM, CDR2 ANQGSEA. The V and J ends lost 7 bases and 8 bases respectively, with 20 bases between them. CDR3 size: 13 residues. The CDR3 nucleotides read TGCAGCGCCGGAGTTAGCGGGGGCAGAGGCTACACCTTC. Translated, it gives CSAGVSGGRGYTF.

The chain couples TRBV5-1 to TRBJ2-2, with D tentatively TRBD2 (5 bases). CDR3 length equals 14 residues. The germline V gene has CDR1 SGHRS and CDR2 YFSETQ. V lost 2 bases and J lost 4, with 9 bases in between. The CDR3 coding sequence is TGCGCCAGCAGCTTCCCCCGGGGCACCGGGGAGCTGTTTTTT. Translation gives CASSFPRGTGELFF. The variable domain in full, with the rest retrieved from reference TRBV5-1 and TRBJ2-2, is KAGVTQTPRYLIKTRGQQVTLSCSPISGHRSVSWYQQTPGQGLQFLFEYFSETQRNKGNFPGRFSGRQFSNSRSEMNVSTLELGDSALYLCASSFPRGTGELFFGEGSRLTVL.